These T cell receptor beta chains were read from a single sample in a study of cytomegalovirus exposure and HLA in healthy donors. Data came from immunoSEQ multiplex PCR; TCRdb stores just in-frame clones and leaves some out. Among about 88,000 clones, approximately 80% were seen once, and the ten largest hold around 5%. The sequenced sample consisted of PBMCs. These receptors all come from a woman aged 40-49 years in good health and CMV-seronegative. Both conserved end residues are part of each CDR3. The D gene is left open where the match is weak. Expanded clones are given a class, and other clones once, few, many or no size at all.

j_call: TRBJ2-7; v_call: TRBV7-9; clone_size: NA; d_call: TRBD1; cdr3_length: 12; cdr3_aa: CASSSYRGEQYF; cdr3_nt: TGTGCCAGCAGCTCCTACAGGGGTGAGCAGTACTTC
j_call: TRBJ1-1; v_call: TRBV29-1; clone_size: NA; d_call: NA; cdr3_length: 13; cdr3_aa: CSVEVGAVDEAFF; cdr3_nt: TGCAGCGTTGAAGTGGGGGCGGTGGATGAAGCTTTCTTT
j_call: TRBJ1-1; v_call: TRBV5-6; clone_size: NA; d_call: TRBD1; cdr3_length: 14; cdr3_aa: CASSLADRGFEAFF; cdr3_nt: TGTGCCAGCAGCTTGGCCGACAGGGGGTTCGAAGCTTTCTTT
j_call: TRBJ2-3; v_call: TRBV7-6; clone_size: NA; d_call: TRBD2; cdr3_length: 14; cdr3_aa: CASSGLGHTDTQYF; cdr3_nt: TGTGCCAGCAGTGGACTAGGCCACACAGATACGCAGTATTTT
j_call: TRBJ2-7; v_call: TRBV20-1; clone_size: NA; d_call: NA; cdr3_length: 11; cdr3_aa: CSGLSSYEQYF; cdr3_nt: TGCAGTGGGCTCTCAAGCTACGAGCAGTACTTC
j_call: TRBJ1-6; v_call: TRBV6-6; clone_size: NA; d_call: TRBD1; cdr3_length: 15; cdr3_aa: CASSYKGATDSPLHF; cdr3_nt: TGTGCCAGCAGTTACAAGGGGGCGACGGATTCACCCCTCCACTTT
j_call: TRBJ2-3; v_call: TRBV15; clone_size: NA; d_call: NA; cdr3_length: 15; cdr3_aa: CATSVPGLSTDTQYF; cdr3_nt: TGTGCCACCAGCGTACCGGGACTTAGCACAGATACGCAGTATTTT
j_call: TRBJ1-2; v_call: TRBV30; clone_size: NA; d_call: TRBD1; cdr3_length: 15; cdr3_aa: CAWSTDRVSGYGYTF; cdr3_nt: TGTGCCTGGAGTACGGACAGGGTGTCTGGCTATGGCTACACCTTC
j_call: TRBJ1-1; v_call: TRBV7-3; clone_size: NA; d_call: NA; cdr3_length: 13; cdr3_aa: CASSSTYKGGAFF; cdr3_nt: TGTGCCAGCAGCTCAACCTACAAAGGGGGAGCTTTCTTT
j_call: TRBJ1-5; v_call: TRBV2; clone_size: NA; d_call: NA; cdr3_length: 15; cdr3_aa: CASNDEPGDNQPQHF; cdr3_nt: TGTGCCAGCAACGATGAACCAGGGGACAATCAGCCCCAGCATTTT
j_call: TRBJ2-2; v_call: TRBV5-1; clone_size: NA; d_call: TRBD2; cdr3_length: 17; cdr3_aa: CASSLAPRGGGGGELFF; cdr3_nt: TGCGCCAGCAGCTTGGCCCCGCGGGGGGGCGGAGGAGGGGAGCTGTTTTTT
j_call: TRBJ1-5; v_call: TRBV4-2; clone_size: once; d_call: TRBD1; cdr3_length: 17; cdr3_aa: CASSQDFSQGVRKPQHF; cdr3_nt: TGTGCCAGCAGCCAAGATTTTTCACAGGGGGTTCGAAAGCCCCAGCATTTT
j_call: TRBJ2-2; v_call: TRBV7-6; clone_size: few; d_call: NA; cdr3_length: 16; cdr3_aa: CASSLRFQILPGELFF; cdr3_nt: TGTGCCAGCAGCTTACGTTTCCAGATTCTTCCCGGGGAGCTGTTTTTT
j_call: TRBJ2-1; v_call: TRBV7-9; clone_size: NA; d_call: NA; cdr3_length: 11; cdr3_aa: CASSLYSEQFF; cdr3_nt: TGTGCCAGCAGCCTCTATAGTGAGCAGTTCTTC